This TCR beta chain was profiled in a study of identical twins. There are 14 residues in the CDR3. The V end was cut by 2 bases, the J end by 7 bases, with 12 bases between. TCRdb independently ran MiXCR on the 5' RACE reads; one entry per CDR3 protein. The sample records around 250,000 distinct CDR3 sequences, around 6.5% being singletons. These data were likewise used in another study, on T cells expressing NK-cell markers. Per that paper: These clonotypes additionally ranked first within the CD3+CD56-NKG2C+ fraction of several donors.

This chain uses TRBV12-3 or TRBV12-4 with TRBJ2-1, with a weak D call TRBD1 (5 bases). The sequenced material came from CD8+ T cells sorted from blood. The origin of this receptor is a woman between 18 and 29 years old in good health. The CDR3 region is CASSLLGQENEQFF. CDR3 DNA: TGTGCCAGCAGTTTACTGGGGCAGGAAAATGAGCAGTTCTTC.